This paragraph reports one T cell receptor beta chain. Its matching antigen is unknown. One entry per CDR3 protein results from TCRdb running MiXCR on the RT-PCR reads. This sample has around 540,000 distinct CDR3 sequences, with about 11% found just once. These data come from a study of response to subunit inactivated influenza vaccine. Study-level points and caveats: The study's authors posited that every seasonal influenza vaccination enlists few new T cells.

This specimen was PBMCs from blood, taken on the day of vaccination. The TCR originated in a man in his forties or fifties who received an inactivated influenza vaccine.

The chain's CDR3 is CASSPGPQYEQYF. CDR3 nucleotide sequence: TGTGCCAGCAGTCCGGGGCCACAATACGAGCAGTACTTC. This chain uses TRBV6-2 or TRBV6-3 with TRBJ2-7, with D perhaps being TRBD1 or TRBD2 (5 bases each). CDR1 MNHEY and CDR2 SVGEGT come from the germline V gene. The ends were cut back, 5 bases at V and 4 bases at J, with 12 bases in the middle. The CDR3 is made up of 13 amino acids.